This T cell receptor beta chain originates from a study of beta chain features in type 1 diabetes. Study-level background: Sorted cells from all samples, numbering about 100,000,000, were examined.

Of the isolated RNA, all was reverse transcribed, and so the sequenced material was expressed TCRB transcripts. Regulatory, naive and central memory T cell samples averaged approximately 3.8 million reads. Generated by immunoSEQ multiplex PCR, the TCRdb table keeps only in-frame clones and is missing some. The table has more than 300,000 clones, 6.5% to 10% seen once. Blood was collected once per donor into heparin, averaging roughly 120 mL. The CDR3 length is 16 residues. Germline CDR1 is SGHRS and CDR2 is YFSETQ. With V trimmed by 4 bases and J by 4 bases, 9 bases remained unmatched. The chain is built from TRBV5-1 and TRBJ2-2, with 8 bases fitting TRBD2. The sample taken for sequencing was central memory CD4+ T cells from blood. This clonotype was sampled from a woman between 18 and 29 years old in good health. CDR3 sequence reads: CASSAGLGSGTGELFF. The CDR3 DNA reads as TGCGCCAGCAGCGCGGGACTAGGTTCGGGCACCGGGGAGCTGTTTTTT.